One and the same sample provided the 30 T cell receptor beta chains below, sequenced in a study of regulatory T cells in long-lasting Graves disease. With iRepertoire HTBI primers and Arm-PCR of CDR3 regions, TCR beta libraries were built. TCRdb ran MiXCR on the multiplex PCR reads and lists one entry per CDR3 protein. This sample yields 200,000 to 250,000 distinct CDR3 sequences, of which roughly a fifth are seen a single time; around 11% belongs to the top ten. This sample's time point: newly diagnosed GD, antithyroid drugs for less than 3 months. After RNA was extracted from PBMCs, the TCR library was made from it. Separately, the same data were catalogued under a study of T cells in Graves' hyperthyroidism and ophthalmopathy.

Material: peripheral blood mononuclear cells (PBMCs), obtained at new diagnosis, from a patient treated with antithyroid drugs. The origin of the receptors is a woman aged 30 to 39 with Graves disease.

This clonotype occurred many times. The genes are TRBV7-9 and TRBJ1-1; D not certain. This CDR3 contains 11 residues. Looked up from germline, CDR1 is SEHNR and CDR2 is FQNEAQ (reference sequence). The ends were cut back, 7 bases at V and 4 bases at J, with 7 bases in the middle. For the CDR3, the DNA is TGTGCCAGCAAGGTCGTCACTGAAGCTTTCTTT. Translating gives CASKVVTEAFF.

The genes are TRBV6-1 and TRBJ2-7; D possibly corresponds to TRBD2 (6 bases). This CDR3 contains 12 residues. V lost 1 base and J 6 bases, leaving 7 bases between the germline ends. Germline lookup yields CDR1 MNHNS and CDR2 SASEGT. The CDR3 DNA is TGTGCCAGCAGTGAAGTGGGGGGCGAGCAGTACTTC. Amino acid sequence: CASSEVGGEQYF.

The chain combines TRBV11-1 with TRBJ2-5, with 12 bases identical to TRBD2. The J call may be faulty, since TRBJ2-1 better matches the DNA end. CDR3 length: 15 residues. Per germline, CDR1 SGHAT and CDR2 FQDESV (reference sequence). The CDR3 loop is CASSSLAGGHHEQFF. CDR3 coding DNA: TGTGCCAGCAGCTCTCTAGCGGGAGGGCACCATGAGCAGTTCTTC.

In its sample, this clonotype was seen many times. The gene calls are TRBV3-1 and TRBJ1-3; weak D call: TRBD1 (5 bases). The V end was cut by 4 bases, the J end by 2 bases, with 6 bases between. CDR1 is LGHDT, CDR2 YNNKEL, per germline (reference sequence). The CDR3 spans 13 residues. The CDR3 reads CASSRGAGNTIYF. The CDR3 DNA sequence: TGTGCCAGCAGCCGAGGGGCTGGAAACACCATATATTTT. The full variable domain, with the rest looked up from reference TRBV3-1 and TRBJ1-3, is DTAVSQTPKYLVTQMGNDKSIKCEQNLGHDTMYWYKQDSKKFLKIMFSYNNKELIINETVPNRFSPKSPDKAHLNLHINSLELGDSAVYFCASSRGAGNTIYFGEGSWLTVV.

This clonotype showed up many times. V usage is TRBV28 and J usage is TRBJ2-5; maybe TRBD2 (6 bases). This CDR3 has 14 residues. V lost 5 bases and J 7 bases, leaving 17 bases between the germline ends. Germline V gene lookup returns CDR1 MDHEN and CDR2 SYDVKM. The CDR3 loop is CASSEQGLRGTQYF. For the CDR3, the DNA is TGTGCCAGCAGTGAGCAGGGCTTGCGGGGGACCCAGTACTTC. The entire variable domain, with the rest obtained from reference TRBV28 and TRBJ2-5, is as follows: DVKVTQSSRYLVKRTGEKVFLECVQDMDHENMFWYRQDPGLGLRLIYFSYDVKMKEKGDIPEGYSVSREKKERFSLILESASTNQTSMYLCASSEQGLRGTQYFGPGTRLLVL.

Of note for this clonotype: A much more abundant neighbour one base away suggests this may be a read error. The gene calls are TRBV6-1 and TRBJ1-2, with 9 nucleotides matching TRBD1. CDR3 length: 16 residues. The trim removed 5 bases at V and 7 bases at J, leaving 14 bases unmatched. Germline assignment: CDR1 MNHNS and CDR2 SASEGT. The CDR3 bases are TGTGCCAGCAGTCCGCCCCCCGGGACAGGGCCCTTTGGCTACACCTTC. As protein: CASSPPPGTGPFGYTF.

This clonotype was detected many times. The chain couples TRBV20-1 to TRBJ2-1; D is uncertain. Deletions cut 4 bases from V and 7 bases from J, with 8 bases between. The germline V gene has CDR1 DFQATT and CDR2 SNEGSKA (reference sequence). The CDR3 has 11 residues. The CDR3 DNA reads as TGCAGTGCTAACATGGGAAATGAGCAGTTCTTC. This gives the protein CSANMGNEQFF.

This clonotype was picked up many times. The chain uses TRBV28 and TRBJ1-2; TRBD1 matches 9 bases. The CDR3 has 14 amino acids. Germline CDR1 MDHEN, CDR2 SYDVKM. Trimming removed 5 bases from V and 6 bases from J; junction bases left unmatched: 7. CDR3 in DNA: TGTGCCAGCAGTGCGAACAGGGGGCTCAATGGCTACACCTTC. Encoded protein: CASSANRGLNGYTF.

This clonotype was found many times. The rearrangement joins TRBV18 to TRBJ2-3; D perhaps matches TRBD1 (5 bases). Between the trimmed V and J ends, which lost 0 bases and 4 bases, there was a span of 11 bases. The germline V gene has CDR1 KGHSH and CDR2 LQKENI. This CDR3 contains 15 residues. CDR3 nucleotide sequence: TGTGCCAGCTCACCACCGAAAGGGGTGGCAGATACGCAGTATTTT. Protein sequence: CASSPPKGVADTQYF.

Ten or more counts support this clonotype. The CDR3 protein is CASRKLSQAGGSGNTIYF. The CDR3 DNA is TGTGCCAGCAGGAAATTATCCCAGGCAGGGGGTTCTGGAAACACCATATATTTT. The chain uses TRBV6-2 or TRBV6-3 and TRBJ1-3; 7 bases agree with TRBD1. Germline-derived CDR1 and CDR2 are MNHEY and SVGEGT. J was trimmed by 1 base and V by 6 bases; bases with no gene match: 15. The CDR3 loop spans 18 amino acids.

This clonotype was counted ten times or more. The chain employs TRBV30 and TRBJ1-1, with D unclear. CDR3 length: 13 residues. V dropped 4 bases and J dropped 0 bases, with 9 bases sitting between them. Per the germline V gene, CDR1 is GTSNPN and CDR2 is SVGIG (reference sequence). The CDR3 reads CAWTHPLNTEAFF. In DNA, the CDR3 is TGTGCCTGGACCCATCCGCTGAACACTGAAGCTTTCTTT.

This clonotype was seen ten or more times. The rearrangement links TRBV2 to TRBJ1-5; possible D gene TRBD1, 5 bases. This CDR3 contains 17 residues. CDR1 is SNHLY, CDR2 FYNNEI, per germline. V lost 2 bases to trimming and J lost 2 bases, with 16 bases between them. The CDR3 nucleotides are TGTGCCAGCAGTGAATTGGGTCCGGGAGGGGGCAATCAGCCCCAGCATTTT. Translating it yields CASSELGPGGGNQPQHF.

This clonotype was counted many times. The rearrangement links TRBV30 to TRBJ1-2, with unresolved D. Trimming cost V 4 bases and J 8 bases, with 20 bases left between them. CDR3 length equals 14 residues. Germline loops: CDR1 GTSNPN, CDR2 SVGIG (reference sequence). DNA of the CDR3: TGTGCCTGGAATGTTCGCGGGAAGGTTAGCGGCTACACCTTC. Its protein is CAWNVRGKVSGYTF.

The V and J genes are TRBV9 and TRBJ2-5, with a tentative D call TRBD2 (5 bases). The CDR3 length is 15 residues. Germline V gives CDR1 SGDLS, CDR2 YYNGEE. V lost 2 bases to trimming and J lost 2 bases, with 13 bases between them. The CDR3 is CASSVQTNPQETQYF. CDR3 DNA sequence: TGTGCCAGCAGCGTGCAGACTAACCCGCAAGAGACCCAGTACTTC.

This clonotype has at least ten counts. The J gene is TRBJ1-5, the V gene TRBV27; unclear D gene. Germline V gene lookup returns CDR1 MNHEY and CDR2 SMNVEV (reference sequence). Trimming cost V 6 bases and J 3 bases, with 12 bases left between them. The CDR3 covers 14 residues. As DNA, the CDR3 is TGTGCCAGCAGATCCCTACAATCCAATCAGCCCCAGCATTTT. It specifies CASRSLQSNQPQHF.

The table lists this clonotype with a few counts. The V call is TRBV11-2, the J call TRBJ1-1; D is ambiguous. The CDR3 runs to 14 residues. Germline CDR1 is SGHAT and CDR2 is FQNNGV. V was clipped by 1 base and J by 0 bases, with 6 bases between them. CDR3 nucleotide sequence: TGTGCCAGCAGCTTAGGACACATGAACACTGAAGCTTTCTTT. It is translated as CASSLGHMNTEAFF.

The chain recombines TRBV29-1 with TRBJ2-5; D may be TRBD1 (5 bases). Germline CDR1 reads SQVTM; CDR2 reads ANQGSEA. V lost 7 bases, J lost 2 bases, and 11 bases lay in between. This CDR3 is 12 amino acids long. The CDR3 protein is CSGGQGQETQYF. The CDR3 nucleotides read TGCAGCGGAGGTCAGGGACAAGAGACCCAGTACTTC.

The table lists this clonotype with many counts. The chain carries TRBV20-1 and TRBJ2-7, with 8 bases matching TRBD2. Germline V gene data show CDR1 as DFQATT and CDR2 as SNEGSKA (reference sequence). V lost 5 bases and J lost 4; bases outside the gene matches: 10. CDR3 length: 14 amino acids. DNA for the CDR3: TGCAGTGCTCATACCGAAGGACTAGCTTACGAGCAGTACTTC. This translates into CSAHTEGLAYEQYF.

This clonotype was picked up many times. The chain combines TRBV7-2 with TRBJ1-1; D uncertain. This CDR3 is built from 11 residues. The V end was cut by 3 bases, the J end by 4 bases, with 3 bases between. Germline assignment: CDR1 SGHTA and CDR2 FQGNSA. In DNA form, the CDR3 reads TGTGCCAGCAGCTTCCTCACTGAAGCTTTCTTT. Protein sequence: CASSFLTEAFF.

This clonotype was picked up many times. The CDR3 spells CASSKSGGGAGETQYF. CDR3 sequence (DNA): TGTGCCAGCAGCAAATCCGGGGGGGGCGCGGGGGAGACCCAGTACTTC. The rearrangement joins TRBV7-3 to TRBJ2-5; 8 bases agree with TRBD2. In germline, CDR1 is SGHTA, CDR2 FQGTGA. V shed 5 bases and J 5 bases; nucleotides not matched to a gene: 13. The CDR3 runs 16 residues.

This clonotype was recorded at least ten times. The chain has TRBV6-2 or TRBV6-3 and TRBJ1-3, with a possible D match to TRBD1 (5 bases). The V end lost 5 bases, the J end lost 0 bases, and 11 bases lay between the germline ends. CDR1 is MNHEY, CDR2 SVGEGT, per germline. The CDR3 length is 15 residues. The CDR3 region is CASSEYRPSGNTIYF. The CDR3 nucleotides are TGTGCCAGCAGTGAATACAGGCCCTCTGGAAACACCATATATTTT.

This clonotype was recorded at least ten times. J is TRBJ1-4 and V is TRBV27, with D uncertain. The CDR3 extends over 13 amino acids. In germline, CDR1 is MNHEY, CDR2 SMNVEV (reference sequence). V was trimmed by 1 base and J by 7 bases, leaving 7 bases between them. The DNA of the CDR3 is TGTGCCAGCAGTTTATTCAGGAGTGAAAAACTGTTTTTT. It specifies CASSLFRSEKLFF.

This chain joins TRBV6-1 and TRBJ1-2; TRBD1 matches at 9 bases. The CDR3 has 15 residues. Germline V lookup: CDR1 MNHNS, CDR2 SASEGT. V was clipped by 2 bases and J by 7 bases; unmatched bases: 8. The CDR3 spells CASSERLGTGSGYTF. The CDR3 DNA sequence: TGTGCCAGCAGTGAAAGACTAGGGACAGGGAGTGGCTACACCTTC.

This chain links TRBV2 with TRBJ2-1, with 14 bases aligning to TRBD2. CDR3 length: 16 amino acids. CDR1 is SNHLY and CDR2 is FYNNEI in the germline V gene. With V trimmed by 6 bases and J by 4 bases, 5 bases remained unmatched. The CDR3 is CASRERTSGGYNEQFF. CDR3 bases: TGTGCCAGCAGGGAGAGGACTAGCGGGGGGTACAATGAGCAGTTCTTC.

This clonotype has at least ten counts. The gene calls are TRBV11-3 and TRBJ2-3; TRBD2 matches 12 bases. The CDR3 has 17 amino acids. The V segment lost 1 base and the J segment 4 bases; nucleotides outside the gene matches: 6. Germline CDR1 is SGHNT and CDR2 is YENEEA. The CDR3 region is CASSLGQTSGGSDTQYF. The CDR3 nucleotides are TGTGCCAGCAGCTTAGGCCAGACTAGCGGGGGATCAGATACGCAGTATTTT.

The chain couples TRBV3-1 to TRBJ2-5; possibly TRBD2 for D (5 bases). CDR1 LGHDT and CDR2 YNNKEL come from the germline V gene (reference sequence). The CDR3 consists of 16 residues. Trimming left V 4 bases short and J 0 bases short, with 15 bases between. This chain's CDR3 is CASSPVGLRYQETQYF. The CDR3 nucleotides are TGTGCCAGCAGCCCAGTAGGACTCCGGTACCAAGAGACCCAGTACTTC.

The chain combines TRBV18 with TRBJ2-2, with 11 positions matching TRBD2. The germline V gene has CDR1 KGHSH and CDR2 LQKENI. This CDR3 has 19 residues. V lost 2 bases to trimming and J lost 0 bases; unmatched junction nucleotides: 8. The CDR3, as DNA: TGTGCCAGCTCACCATCCCTCGGGACTAGCGGTTCGAACACCGGGGAGCTGTTTTTT. Its protein product is CASSPSLGTSGSNTGELFF.

This clonotype appeared many times. The V gene is TRBV6-1, the J gene TRBJ2-2, with 11 bases lining up with TRBD1. Germline CDR1 is MNHNS and CDR2 is SASEGT. V was pared by 8 bases and J by 0 bases, with 26 bases of the junction left unmatched. The CDR3 spans 23 residues. CDR3 region: CASRASLSSGTGGRKANTGELFF. CDR3 coding DNA: TGTGCCAGCCGTGCCTCCCTATCCTCAGGGACAGGGGGACGTAAGGCGAACACCGGGGAGCTGTTTTTT.

This clonotype was seen many times. V usage is TRBV2 and J usage is TRBJ2-5; D is unclear. The V end was cut by 8 bases, the J end by 2 bases, with 6 bases between. There are 11 residues in the CDR3. Looked up from germline, CDR1 is SNHLY and CDR2 is FYNNEI. CDR3 loop: CASGYQETQYF. The DNA for the CDR3 is TGTGCCAGCGGATATCAAGAGACCCAGTACTTC.

This clonotype came up a few times. V gene TRBV2 combines with J gene TRBJ1-6; D is possibly TRBD1 (6 bases). Germline lookup yields CDR1 SNHLY and CDR2 FYNNEI. The CDR3 contains 17 residues. Trimming took 0 bases from V and 5 from J, leaving 14 bases between them. CDR3 DNA: TGTGCCAGCAGTGAAGCAGGGGGAAGCGGGAATAATTCACCCCTCCACTTT. Its translation: CASSEAGGSGNNSPLHF.